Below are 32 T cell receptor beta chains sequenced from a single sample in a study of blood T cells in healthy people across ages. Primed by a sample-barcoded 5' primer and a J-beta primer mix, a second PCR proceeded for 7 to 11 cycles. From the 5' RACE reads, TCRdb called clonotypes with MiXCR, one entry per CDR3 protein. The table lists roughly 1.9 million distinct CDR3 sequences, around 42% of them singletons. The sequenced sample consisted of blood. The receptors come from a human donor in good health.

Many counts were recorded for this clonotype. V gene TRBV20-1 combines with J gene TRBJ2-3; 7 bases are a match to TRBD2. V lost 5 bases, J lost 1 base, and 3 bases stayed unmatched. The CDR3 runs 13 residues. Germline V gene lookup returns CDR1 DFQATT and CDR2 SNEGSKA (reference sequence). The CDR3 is CSAPSGGTDTQYF. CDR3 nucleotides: TGCAGTGCTCCGAGCGGGGGCACAGATACGCAGTATTTT.

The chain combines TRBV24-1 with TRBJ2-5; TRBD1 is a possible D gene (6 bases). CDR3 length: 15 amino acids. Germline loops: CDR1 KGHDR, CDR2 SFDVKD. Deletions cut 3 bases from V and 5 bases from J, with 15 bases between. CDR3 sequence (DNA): TGTGCCACCAGTGATGTACGAGGGGGTCGGGAGACCCAGTACTTC. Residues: CATSDVRGGRETQYF.

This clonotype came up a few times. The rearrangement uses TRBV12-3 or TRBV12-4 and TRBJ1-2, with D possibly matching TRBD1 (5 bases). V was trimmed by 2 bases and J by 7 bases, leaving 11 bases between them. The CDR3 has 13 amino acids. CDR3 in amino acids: CASSLNEGSGYTF. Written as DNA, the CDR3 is TGTGCCAGCAGTTTAAACGAGGGGAGTGGCTACACCTTC.

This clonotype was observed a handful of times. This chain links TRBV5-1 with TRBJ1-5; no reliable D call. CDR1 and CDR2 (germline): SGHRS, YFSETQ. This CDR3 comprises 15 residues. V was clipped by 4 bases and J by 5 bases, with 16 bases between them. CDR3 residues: CASSKIGPPDQPQHF. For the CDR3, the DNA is TGCGCCAGCAGCAAAATCGGACCGCCGGATCAGCCCCAGCATTTT. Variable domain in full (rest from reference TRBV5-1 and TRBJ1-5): KAGVTQTPRYLIKTRGQQVTLSCSPISGHRSVSWYQQTPGQGLQFLFEYFSETQRNKGNFPGRFSGRQFSNSRSEMNVSTLELGDSALYLCASSKIGPPDQPQHFGDGTRLSIL.

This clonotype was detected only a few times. The CDR3 DNA reads TGTGCCAGCTGGGACATGTCTGGGGCCAACGTCCTGACTTTC. It encodes CASWDMSGANVLTF. This sequence joins TRBV2 and TRBJ2-6; tentative D call: TRBD1 (6 bases). V was clipped by 8 bases and J by 1 base, with 9 bases between them. Germline V gene lookup returns CDR1 SNHLY and CDR2 FYNNEI. The CDR3 totals 14 residues. Full variable domain (remainder filled in from reference TRBV2 and TRBJ2-6): EPEVTQTPSHQVTQMGQEVILRCVPISNHLYFYWYRQILGQKVEFLVSFYNNEISEKSEIFDDQFSVERPDGSNFTLKIRSTKLEDSAMYFCASWDMSGANVLTFGAGSRLTVL.

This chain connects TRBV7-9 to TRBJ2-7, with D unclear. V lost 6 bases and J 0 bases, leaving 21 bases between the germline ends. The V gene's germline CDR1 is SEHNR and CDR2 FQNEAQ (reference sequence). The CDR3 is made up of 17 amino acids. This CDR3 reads CASSSPLGSTYSYEQYF. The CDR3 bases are TGTGCCAGCAGTTCTCCCCTGGGCAGCACTTACTCCTACGAGCAGTACTTC.

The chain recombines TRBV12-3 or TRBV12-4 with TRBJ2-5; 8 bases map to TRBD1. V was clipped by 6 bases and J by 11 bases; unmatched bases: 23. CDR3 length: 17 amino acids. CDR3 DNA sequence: TGTGCCAGCAGCCAACGGTATCAGGACAGGGAGGTAAATGAGCAGTACTTC. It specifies CASSQRYQDREVNEQYF.

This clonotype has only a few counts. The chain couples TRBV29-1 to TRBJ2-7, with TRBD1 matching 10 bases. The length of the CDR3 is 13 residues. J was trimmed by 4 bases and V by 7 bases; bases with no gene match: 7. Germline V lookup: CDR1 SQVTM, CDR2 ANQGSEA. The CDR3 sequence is CSARGGQGYEQYF. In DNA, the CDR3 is TGCAGCGCCCGAGGGGGACAGGGGTACGAGCAGTACTTC.

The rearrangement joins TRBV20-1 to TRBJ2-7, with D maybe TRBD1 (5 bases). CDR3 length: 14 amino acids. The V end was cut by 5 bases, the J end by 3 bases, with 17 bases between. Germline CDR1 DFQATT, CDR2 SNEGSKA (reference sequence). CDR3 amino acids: CSALYGARNYEQYF. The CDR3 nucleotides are TGCAGTGCTTTGTATGGGGCTAGAAACTACGAGCAGTACTTC.

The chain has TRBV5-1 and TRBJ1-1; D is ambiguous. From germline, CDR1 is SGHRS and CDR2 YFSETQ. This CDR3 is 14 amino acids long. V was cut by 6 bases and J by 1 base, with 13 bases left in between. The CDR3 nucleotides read TGCGCCAGCACCTGGACCGCGGGGAACACTGAAGCTTTCTTT. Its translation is CASTWTAGNTEAFF.

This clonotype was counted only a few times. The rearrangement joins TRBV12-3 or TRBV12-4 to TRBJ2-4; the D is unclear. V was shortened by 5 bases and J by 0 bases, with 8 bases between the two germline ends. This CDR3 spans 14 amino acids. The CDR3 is CASSTELAKNIQYF. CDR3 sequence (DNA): TGTGCCAGCAGTACCGAACTAGCCAAAAACATTCAGTACTTC.

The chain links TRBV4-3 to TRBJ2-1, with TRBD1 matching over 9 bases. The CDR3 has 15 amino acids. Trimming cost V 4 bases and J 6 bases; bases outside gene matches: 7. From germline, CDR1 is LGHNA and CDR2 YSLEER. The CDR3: CASSLGGTGINEQFF. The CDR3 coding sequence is TGCGCCAGCAGCCTGGGAGGGACAGGGATCAATGAGCAGTTCTTC.

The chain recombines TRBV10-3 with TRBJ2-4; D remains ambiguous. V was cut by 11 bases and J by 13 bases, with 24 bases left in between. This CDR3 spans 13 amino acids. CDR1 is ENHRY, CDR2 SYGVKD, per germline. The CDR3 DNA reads TGTGCCGTCCGCGCCCCCGGAGTCGAGGAGCAGTACTTC. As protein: CAVRAPGVEEQYF.

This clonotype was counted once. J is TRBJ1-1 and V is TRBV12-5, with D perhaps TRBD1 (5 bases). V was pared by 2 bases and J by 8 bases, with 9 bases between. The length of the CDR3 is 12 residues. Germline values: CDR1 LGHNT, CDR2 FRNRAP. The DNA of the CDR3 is TGTGCTAGTGGTTTGTGGGGCGTGGAAGCTTTCTTT. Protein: CASGLWGVEAFF.

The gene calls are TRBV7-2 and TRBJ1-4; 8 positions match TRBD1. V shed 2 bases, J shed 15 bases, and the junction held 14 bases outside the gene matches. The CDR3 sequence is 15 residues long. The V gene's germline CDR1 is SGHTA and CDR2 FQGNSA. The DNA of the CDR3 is TGTGCCAGCAGCTTAAGAGGCGATTCCGGACAGGGCATGTTTTTT. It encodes CASSLRGDSGQGMFF.

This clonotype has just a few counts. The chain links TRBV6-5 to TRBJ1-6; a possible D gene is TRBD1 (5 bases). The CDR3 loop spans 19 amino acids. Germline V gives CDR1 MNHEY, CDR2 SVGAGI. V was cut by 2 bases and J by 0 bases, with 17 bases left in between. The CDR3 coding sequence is TGTGCCAGCAGTTACCGGGCGACAGCCGCCAGCTCCTATAATTCACCCCTCCACTTT. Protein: CASSYRATAASSYNSPLHF.

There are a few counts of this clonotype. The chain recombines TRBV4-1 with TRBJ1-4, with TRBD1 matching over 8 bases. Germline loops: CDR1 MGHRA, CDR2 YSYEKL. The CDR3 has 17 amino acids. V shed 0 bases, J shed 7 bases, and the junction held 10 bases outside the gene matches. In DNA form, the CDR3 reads TGCGCCAGCAGCCAAGATACTCCCGCAGGGGGCCGTGAAAAACTGTTTTTT. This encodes CASSQDTPAGGREKLFF.

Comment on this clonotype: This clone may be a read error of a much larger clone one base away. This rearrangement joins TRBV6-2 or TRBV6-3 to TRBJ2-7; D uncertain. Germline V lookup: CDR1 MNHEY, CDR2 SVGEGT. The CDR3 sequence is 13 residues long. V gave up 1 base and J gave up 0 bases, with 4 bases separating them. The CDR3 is CASSYYSSYEQYF. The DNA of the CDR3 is TGTGCCAGCAGTTACTACAGCTCCTACGAGCAGTACTTC.

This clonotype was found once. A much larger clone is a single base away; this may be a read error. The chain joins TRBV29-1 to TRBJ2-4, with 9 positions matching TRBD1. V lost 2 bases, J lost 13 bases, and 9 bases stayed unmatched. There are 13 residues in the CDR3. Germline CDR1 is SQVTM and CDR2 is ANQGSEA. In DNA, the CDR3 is TGCAGCGTTGAAAGGGACAGGGACAATGAGCAGTACTTC. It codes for CSVERDRDNEQYF.

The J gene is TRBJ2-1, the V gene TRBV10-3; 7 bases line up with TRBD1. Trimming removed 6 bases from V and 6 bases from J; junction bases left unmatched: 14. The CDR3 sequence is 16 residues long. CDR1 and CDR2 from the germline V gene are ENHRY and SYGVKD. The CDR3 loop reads CAIRAGTGAAINEQFF. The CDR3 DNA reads TGTGCCATCAGGGCAGGTACAGGGGCGGCAATCAATGAGCAGTTCTTC.

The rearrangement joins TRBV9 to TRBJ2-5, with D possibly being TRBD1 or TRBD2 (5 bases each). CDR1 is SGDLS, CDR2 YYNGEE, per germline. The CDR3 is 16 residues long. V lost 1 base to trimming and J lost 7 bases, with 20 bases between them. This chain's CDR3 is CASSVTGTSNVWTQYF. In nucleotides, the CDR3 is TGTGCCAGCAGCGTAACCGGGACCTCCAATGTTTGGACCCAGTACTTC.

CDR3 in amino acids: CASRIQGYTEAFF. In nucleotides, the CDR3 is TGTGCCAGCAGAATACAGGGGTATACTGAAGCTTTCTTT. V usage is TRBV6-1 and J usage is TRBJ1-1, with 7 bases aligning to TRBD1. This CDR3 is built from 13 residues. Germline V lookup: CDR1 MNHNS, CDR2 SASEGT. V shed 6 bases, J shed 5 bases, and the junction held 6 bases outside the gene matches.

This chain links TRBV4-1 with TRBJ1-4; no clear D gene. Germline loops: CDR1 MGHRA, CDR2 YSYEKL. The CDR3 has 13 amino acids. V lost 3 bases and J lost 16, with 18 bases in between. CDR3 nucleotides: TGCGCCAGCAGCCAGTTTTACCCGACGGGTCAGTTTTTT. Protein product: CASSQFYPTGQFF.

This CDR3 is CASSDGFIIQPQHF. The CDR3, as DNA: TGTGCCAGCAGTGATGGGTTTATAATTCAGCCCCAGCATTTT. The chain links TRBV6-1 to TRBJ1-5; D is uncertain. CDR1 MNHNS and CDR2 SASEGT come from the germline V gene. The CDR3 loop spans 14 amino acids. V lost 3 bases to trimming and J lost 6 bases, with 12 bases between them.

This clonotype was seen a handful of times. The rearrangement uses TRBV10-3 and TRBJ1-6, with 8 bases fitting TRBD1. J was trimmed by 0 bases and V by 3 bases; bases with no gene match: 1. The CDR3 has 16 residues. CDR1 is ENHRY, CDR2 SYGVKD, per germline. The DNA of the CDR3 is TGTGCCATCAGTGACAGGGGGCGCTCCTATAATTCACCCCTCCACTTT. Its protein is CAISDRGRSYNSPLHF.

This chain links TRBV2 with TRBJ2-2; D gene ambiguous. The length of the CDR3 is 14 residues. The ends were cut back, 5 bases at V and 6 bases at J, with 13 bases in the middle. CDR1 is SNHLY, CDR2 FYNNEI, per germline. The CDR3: CASSQIPLPGELFF. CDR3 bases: TGTGCCAGCAGTCAGATACCCCTGCCCGGGGAGCTGTTTTTT.

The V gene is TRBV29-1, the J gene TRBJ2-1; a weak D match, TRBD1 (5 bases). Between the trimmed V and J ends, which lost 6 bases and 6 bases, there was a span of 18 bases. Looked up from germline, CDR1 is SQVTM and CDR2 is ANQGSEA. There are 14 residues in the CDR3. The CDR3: CSVYTGDLPNEQFF. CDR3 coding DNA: TGCAGCGTGTATACAGGTGACCTCCCCAATGAGCAGTTCTTC.

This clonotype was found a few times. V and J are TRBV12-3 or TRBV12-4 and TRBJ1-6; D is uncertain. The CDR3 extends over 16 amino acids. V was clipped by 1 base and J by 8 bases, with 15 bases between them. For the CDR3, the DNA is TGTGCCAGCAGTTTAGTAGTCACGAGCGGGGATTCACCCCTCCACTTT. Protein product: CASSLVVTSGDSPLHF.

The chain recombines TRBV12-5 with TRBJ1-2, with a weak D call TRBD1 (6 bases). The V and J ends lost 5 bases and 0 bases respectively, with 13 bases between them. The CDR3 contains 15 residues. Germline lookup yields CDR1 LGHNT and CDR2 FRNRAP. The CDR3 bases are TGTGCTAGTGGTCGGGACACTCAAGCTAACTATGGCTACACCTTC. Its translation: CASGRDTQANYGYTF.

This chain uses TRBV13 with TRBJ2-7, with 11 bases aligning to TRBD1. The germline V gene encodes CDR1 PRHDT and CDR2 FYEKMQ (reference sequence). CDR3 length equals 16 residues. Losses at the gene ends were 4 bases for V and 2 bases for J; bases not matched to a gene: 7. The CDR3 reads CASSSPGQGGPYEQYF. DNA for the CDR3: TGTGCCAGCAGCTCCCCGGGACAGGGGGGTCCCTACGAGCAGTACTTC.

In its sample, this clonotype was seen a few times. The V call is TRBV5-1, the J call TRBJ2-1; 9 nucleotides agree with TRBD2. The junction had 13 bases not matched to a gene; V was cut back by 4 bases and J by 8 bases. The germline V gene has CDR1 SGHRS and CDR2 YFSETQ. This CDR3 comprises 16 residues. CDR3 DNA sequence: TGCGCCAGCAGCCCGTCGGCCGGGACTAGCTTCGATGAGCAGTTCTTC. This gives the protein CASSPSAGTSFDEQFF.

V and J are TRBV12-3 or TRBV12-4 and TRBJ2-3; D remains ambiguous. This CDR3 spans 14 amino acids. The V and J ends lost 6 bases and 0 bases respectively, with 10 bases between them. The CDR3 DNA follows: TGTGCCAGCAGCCGGCCAGGAAGCACAGATACGCAGTATTTT. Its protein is CASSRPGSTDTQYF.